This T cell receptor (beta chain) was captured in a study of T cells expressing NK-cell markers. Notes on the study in general: The leading position in the CD3+CD56-NKG2C+ fraction of a few donors also went to these clonotypes.

In the case of this clonotype: Its antigen is unidentified.

TCRdb reworked the 5' RACE reads into one entry per CDR3 protein, no DNA. The clone table shows 200,000 to 300,000 distinct CDR3 sequences, with the ten largest holding more than 3.5%. The CDR3 totals 13 residues. Germline values: CDR1 MGHRA, CDR2 YSYEKL. The TCR was taken from a woman aged 18-69 years in good health. Sequences were obtained from blood T cells: a sorted CD56 or NKG2C T cell subset, CD4+ or CD8+ T cells, or bulk PBMC T cells (not recorded which). This rearrangement joins TRBV4-1 to TRBJ1-2. The CDR3 protein is CASSHGPTTGYTF.